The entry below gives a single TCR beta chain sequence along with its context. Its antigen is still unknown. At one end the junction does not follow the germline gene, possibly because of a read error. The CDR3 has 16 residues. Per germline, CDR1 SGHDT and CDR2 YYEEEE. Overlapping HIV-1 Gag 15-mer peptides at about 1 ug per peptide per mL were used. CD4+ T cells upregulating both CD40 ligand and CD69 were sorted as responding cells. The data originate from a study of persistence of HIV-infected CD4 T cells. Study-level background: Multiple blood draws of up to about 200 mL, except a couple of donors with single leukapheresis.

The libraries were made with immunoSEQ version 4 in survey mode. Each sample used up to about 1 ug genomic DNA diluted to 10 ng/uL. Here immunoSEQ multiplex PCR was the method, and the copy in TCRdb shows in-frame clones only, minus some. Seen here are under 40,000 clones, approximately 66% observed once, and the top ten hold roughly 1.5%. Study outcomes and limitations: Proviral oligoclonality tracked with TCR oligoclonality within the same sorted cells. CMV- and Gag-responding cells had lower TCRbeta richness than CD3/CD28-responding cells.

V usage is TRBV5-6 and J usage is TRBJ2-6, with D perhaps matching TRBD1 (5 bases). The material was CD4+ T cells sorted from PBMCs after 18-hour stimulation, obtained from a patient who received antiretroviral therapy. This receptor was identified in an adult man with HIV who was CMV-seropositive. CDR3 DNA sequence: TGTGCCAGCACCTTGACAGTAAACTCTGGGGCCAACGTCCTGACTTTC. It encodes CASTLTVNSGANVLTF.